The present entry profiles one TCR beta chain with its context. In preparing the TRB cDNA libraries, 5' RACE with UMI labels was used. TCRdb reprocessed the 5' RACE reads and keeps a single row for each CDR3 protein, giving no DNA. The sample data list fewer than 95,000 distinct CDR3 sequences. The data belong to a study of CXCR3-negative and CXCR3-positive naive CD8 T cells. The CDR3 spans 14 residues. Germline assignment: CDR1 SGHTA and CDR2 FQGTGA. The chain links TRBV7-3 to TRBJ2-4; TCRdb gives TRBD1 as the D gene, but with no DNA this cannot be confirmed. The source material was naive CXCR3- CD8+ T cells from blood. Subset specified: CD45RO-CCR7+CD27+CD95- naive CD8+ T cells lacking CXCR3 (TNR3-). The sequence derives from a human donor in good health. Some clones in this sample may be carry-over from other donors' samples. The CDR3 loop reads CASSSTGAEDIQYF.